This T cell receptor (beta chain) stems from a study of shared clonotypes between healthy human individuals. Whole-study context: A few men and a couple of women, aged 18 to 49, were donors.

The method was immunoSEQ multiplex PCR; TCRdb's version includes in-frame clones alone and lacks a portion of them. The data contain about 2.2 million clones, just under 95% of them singletons. Comment on this clone: Its antigen is not known. The identical CDR3 is also encoded by other nucleotide sequences in the sample.

Study conclusions and caveats: In a handful of donors, about 5% of naive CD4 clonotypes appeared in common. Sequencing depth was a factor that was expected to affect clonotype sharing among donors. Compared with memory subsets, naive subsets generally had larger estimated richness.

CDR1 and CDR2 from the germline V gene are SGHTA and FQGNSA. The CDR3 runs to 13 residues. The trim removed 2 bases at V and 10 bases at J, leaving 3 bases unmatched. Terminally differentiated effector memory CD45RA+ cells were excluded from the naive CD8 cells, which were CD45RO-negative and positively selected for CCR7. The sequence came from a man aged 18 to 35 in good health. Some clones in this sample may be carry-over from other donors' samples. Sequencing was performed on naive CD8+ T cells from PBMCs. The rearrangement links TRBV7-2 to TRBJ2-1; 9 bases are shared with TRBD2. CDR3 sequence reads: CASSLLAGNEQFF. The DNA for the CDR3 is TGTGCCAGCAGCTTACTAGCGGGAAACGAGCAGTTCTTC.